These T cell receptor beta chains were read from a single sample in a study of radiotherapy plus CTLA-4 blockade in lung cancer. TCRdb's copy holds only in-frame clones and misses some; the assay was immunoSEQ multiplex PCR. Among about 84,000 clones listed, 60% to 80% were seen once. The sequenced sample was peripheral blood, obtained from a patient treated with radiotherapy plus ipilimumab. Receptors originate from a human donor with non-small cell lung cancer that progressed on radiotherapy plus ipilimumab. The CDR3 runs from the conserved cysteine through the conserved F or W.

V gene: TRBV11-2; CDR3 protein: CASSSGETQYF
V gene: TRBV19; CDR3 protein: CASWDGRASGANVLTF
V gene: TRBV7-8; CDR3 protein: CASSPTPRGAGELFF
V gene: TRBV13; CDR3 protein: CASSLTGVTDTIYF
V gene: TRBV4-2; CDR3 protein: CASSQGEGTSEYNEQFF
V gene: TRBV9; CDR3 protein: CASSLTSGGYNEQFF
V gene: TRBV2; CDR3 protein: CASSEAGLAVEQFF
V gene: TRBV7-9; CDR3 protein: CASSLVGLAGSYNEQFF
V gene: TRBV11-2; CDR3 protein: CASSLAQGSGYTF
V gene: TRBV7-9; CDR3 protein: CASSPSGAIGYTF
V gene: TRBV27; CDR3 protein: CASSQDSYVMNTEAFF
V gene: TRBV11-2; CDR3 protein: CASSQIRGARGKLFF
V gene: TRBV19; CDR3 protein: CASSIQAGYSNQPQHF
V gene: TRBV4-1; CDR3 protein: CASGRGVNEQFF
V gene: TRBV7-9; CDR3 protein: CASSVGSGVQPQHF
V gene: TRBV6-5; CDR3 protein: CASGRQGSANQPQHF
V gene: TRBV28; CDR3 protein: CASSFGTAYEQYF
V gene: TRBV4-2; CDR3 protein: CASSQEIAGGQSQAVFF
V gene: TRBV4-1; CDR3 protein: CASTQDRGYEKLFF
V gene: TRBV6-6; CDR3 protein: CASGGDQETQYF
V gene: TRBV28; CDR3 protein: CASSSGQGYEQYF
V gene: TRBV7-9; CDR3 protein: CASSLALEDTQYF
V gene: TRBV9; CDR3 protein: CASSGGLAGATDTQYF
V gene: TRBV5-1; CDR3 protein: CASSGLPGRGSSGTEAFF
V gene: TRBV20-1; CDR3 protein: CSGGSPFF
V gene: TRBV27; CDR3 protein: CASSLNTPTYTGELFF
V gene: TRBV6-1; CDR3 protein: CASSEGGENNQPQHF
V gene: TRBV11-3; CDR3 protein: CASSLGTADGELFF
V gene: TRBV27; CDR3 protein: CASSPYRGGAFF
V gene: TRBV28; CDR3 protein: CASSLAPAGETQYF
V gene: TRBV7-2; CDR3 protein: CASSPYNEQFF
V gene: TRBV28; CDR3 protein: CASSGLLKEKLFF
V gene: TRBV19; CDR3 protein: CASSINGRDGELFF
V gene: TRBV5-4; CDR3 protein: CASSLTGRHEQYF
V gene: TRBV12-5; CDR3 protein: CASGRANQETQYF
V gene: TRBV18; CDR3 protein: CASSPRTGRVQETQYF
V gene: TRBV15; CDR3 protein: CATSREPRQGTNYGYTF
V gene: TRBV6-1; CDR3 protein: CASSEGHEGETQYF
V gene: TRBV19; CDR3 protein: CASWDSTVGEKLFF
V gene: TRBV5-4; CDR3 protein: CASSFQTGIAKNIQYF
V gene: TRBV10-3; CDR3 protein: CAISEPDRGRAFF
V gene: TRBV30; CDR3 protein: CACGTGYNQPQHF
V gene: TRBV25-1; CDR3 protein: CASSEDRVPTGEQYF
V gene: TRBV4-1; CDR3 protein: CASSRILREGLNEQFF
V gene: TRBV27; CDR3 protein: CASSPTSGDYEETQYF
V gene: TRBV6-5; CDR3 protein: CASSPGTGTQYF
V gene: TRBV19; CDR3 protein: CASSIPGTGKGYTF
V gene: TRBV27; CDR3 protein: CASSKTPTSSGYNEQFF
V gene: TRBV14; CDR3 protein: CASSQDGPGPPIPSYEQYF
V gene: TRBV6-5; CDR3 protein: CASSSQVFGSYEQYF